The T cell receptor beta chain described here comes from a study of blood T cell repertoires in COVID-19. Study summary: The samples span acute and convalescent COVID-19 from the United States, Italy and Spain.

The trim removed 3 bases at V and 4 bases at J, leaving 5 bases unmatched. The CDR3 consists of 14 residues. Germline V CDR1 and CDR2: MDHEN, SYDVKM. How the authors handled the data: Quantification of nucleated cells was approximated via reference gene primer amplification. Here immunoSEQ multiplex PCR was the method, and the copy in TCRdb shows in-frame clones only, minus some. The V and J calls and clone size are taken from that table; D and trimming were inferred from the DNA. The sample has about 290,000 clones, roughly 80% seen once. The TCR was taken from a woman aged 45-65 years with active or convalescent COVID-19. The chain carries TRBV28 and TRBJ2-7; 8 nucleotides align to TRBD2. The sequencing sample was made of peripheral blood. CDR3 amino acids: CASSLAGRAYEQYF. Written as DNA, the CDR3 is TGTGCCAGCAGTTTGGCCGGGAGGGCGTACGAGCAGTACTTC.